Reported below is one T cell receptor beta chain. Its antigen is currently unknown. Related graft donors supplied nonmyeloablative bone marrow transplants, and mixed chimerism was transient. Thawed PBMCs were FACS-sorted into unstimulated CD4+CD25+CD127- regulatory T cells, CD4+CD25- non-regulatory cells, CD4 and CD8 cells. The sample comes from a study of Tregs in tolerant kidney transplant recipients. Study conclusions and caveats: The small number of patients limits these findings pending further validation. Biological reproducibility was not directly addressed in this study. The most relevant donor-specific Treg TCRbeta repertoire apparently came from expansion with activated donor B cells.

This table comes from immunoSEQ multiplex PCR, and its TCRdb copy is limited to in-frame clones, with some not included. The data hold about 64,000 clones, with about 89% observed a single time. The starting material was CD4+ T cells from blood (PBMCs), obtained 6 months after the transplant. This clonotype was sampled from a human patient who received a combined kidney and bone marrow transplant. Some T cells may be provided by the graft donor.

The CDR3 sequence: CASSLGLSTDTQYF. The CDR3 nucleotides read TGTGCCAGCAGCTTGGGACTATCCACAGATACGCAGTATTTT. The chain combines TRBV7-3 with TRBJ2-3; 7 bases line up with TRBD2. CDR1 is SGHTA and CDR2 is FQGTGA in the germline V gene. The CDR3 runs 14 residues. The ends lost 3 bases at V and 2 bases at J; junction bases unmatched: 2.